This T cell receptor beta chain was captured in a study of a mutant IDH1 vaccine in newly diagnosed glioma. About the study: The first vaccination came 4-6 weeks after radiotherapy alone, or with temozolomide cycles. Study-wide results and limits: Patients mounted vaccine-induced immune responses in almost 95% of cases.

Only a few counts were recorded for this clone. Its antigen is not known. Time point specified: week 5, during vaccination. In every dose of vaccine, 300 ug of mutant IDH1 20-mer peptide was given alongside topical imiquimod. New WHO grade 3 or 4 IDH1-mutant, ATRX-lost astrocytomas were present in all donors. The CDR3 extends over 15 amino acids. Trimming took 4 bases from V and 6 from J; bases not matched to a gene: 10. The germline V gene has CDR1 MNHEY and CDR2 SMNVEV (reference sequence). Assay used: immunoSEQ multiplex PCR; TCRdb lists only in-frame clones, some missing. The sample lists roughly 62,000 clones, about 81% seen once, with less than 8% in the top ten.

This receptor was obtained from a woman aged 50 to 60 with glioma. The specimen was PBMCs, collected from a glioma patient whose treatment included an IDH1 peptide vaccine. This chain connects TRBV27 to TRBJ1-2, with 8 bases aligning to TRBD1. DNA for the CDR3: TGTGCCAGCAGTTCCAGGACAGGGATCGGTCATGGCTACACCTTC. The encoded protein is CASSSRTGIGHGYTF.